These 8 T cell receptor beta chains originate from one sample sequenced in a study of metastatic and nonmetastatic thyroid tumors (dated by TCRdb to 2018 to 2020). The receptor library was made with PCR. TCRdb records Illumina HiSeq 4000 as the sequencer. TCRdb trimmed public reads at Q25 via fastp, called clones via MiXCR and kept in-frame beta chains. A total of 15,000 to 20,000 clones appear in this sample, about 25% of them only once. The ten most abundant clones make up roughly a tenth of the sample. None of the patients had been given any treatment before thyroid surgery. Sequencing used adjacent normal tissue. The receptors derive from a female donor with papillary thyroid cancer or a benign thyroid nodule (not recorded which). Some clones in this sample may be carry-over from other donors' samples.

This clone was detected a few times. The chain couples TRBV6-1 to TRBJ1-1; D call uncertain. The germline gives CDR1 MNHNS, CDR2 SASEGT. CDR3 length: 15 residues. The V gene lost 5 bases and the J gene lost 0 bases, with 13 bases spanning the gap. This CDR3 is CASSFMRGMNTEAFF. The CDR3 DNA reads as TGTGCCAGCAGTTTCATGCGGGGTATGAACACTGAAGCTTTCTTT.

This chain connects TRBV27 to TRBJ2-7; D is unclear. Germline V gene lookup returns CDR1 MNHEY and CDR2 SMNVEV (reference sequence). This CDR3 spans 13 amino acids. V was pared by 6 bases and J by 0 bases, with 9 bases between. CDR3 coding DNA: TGTGCCAGCAGCAAAGAGGTCTCCTACGAGCAGTACTTC. This encodes CASSKEVSYEQYF.

This rearrangement joins TRBV19 to TRBJ1-2, with TRBD1 matching over 8 bases. This CDR3 has 16 residues. J gave up 4 bases and V 6 bases, and 13 bases lay outside the gene matches. Germline V lookup: CDR1 LNHDA, CDR2 SQIVND (reference sequence). In DNA form, the CDR3 reads TGTGCCAGTAGAAGTGAGGGACAGGACTATTTCTATGGCTACACCTTC. This sequence encodes CASRSEGQDYFYGYTF.

In this sample, this clone turned up a few times. The chain uses TRBV6-1 and TRBJ1-1, with D hard to call. V was trimmed by 2 bases and J by 1 base, leaving 8 bases between them. The CDR3 is made up of 14 amino acids. The germline V gene encodes CDR1 MNHNS and CDR2 SASEGT. This chain's CDR3 is CASSEWAGNTEAFF. The CDR3 nucleotides read TGTGCCAGCAGTGAATGGGCAGGGAACACTGAAGCTTTCTTT.

In this sample, this clone turned up a few times. V usage is TRBV6-2 or TRBV6-3 and J usage is TRBJ2-1; either TRBD1 or TRBD2 may fit D (6 bases each). CDR1 is MNHEY, CDR2 SVGEGT, per germline. The CDR3 length is 15 residues. V lost 5 bases to trimming and J lost 6 bases, with 17 bases between them. In nucleotides, the CDR3 is TGTGCCAGCAGTCCTCTTAGGGGGGACACCAATGAGCAGTTCTTC. This gives the protein CASSPLRGDTNEQFF.

The chain uses TRBV7-2 and TRBJ2-2; D is perhaps TRBD1 or TRBD2 (5 bases each). The CDR3 consists of 14 residues. With 1 base removed from V and 4 bases from J, the gap between germline ends came to 7 bases. From germline, CDR1 is SGHTA and CDR2 FQGNSA. As DNA, the CDR3 is TGTGCCAGCAGCTTAGGGGGGTTCACCGGGGAGCTGTTTTTT. Translation: CASSLGGFTGELFF.

This clone was counted only a few times. DNA of the CDR3: TGCGCCAGCAGCTTGTTTGAGGGGACAGGGAGTTCACCCCTCCACTTT. Its translation: CASSLFEGTGSSPLHF. J is TRBJ1-6 and V is TRBV5-1, with 9 bases identical to TRBD1. Germline CDR1 SGHRS, CDR2 YFSETQ. The V segment lost 1 base and the J segment 9 bases; nucleotides outside the gene matches: 8. The CDR3 runs 16 residues.

This sequence joins TRBV11-2 and TRBJ1-2; 7 bases map to TRBD1. The CDR3 runs 14 residues. J lost 4 bases, V lost 5 bases, and 7 bases had no gene match. Germline lookup yields CDR1 SGHAT and CDR2 FQNNGV. The CDR3, as DNA: TGTGCCAGCAGCCCACCCGGGACAGCCTATGGCTACACCTTC. Its protein product is CASSPPGTAYGYTF.